These T cell receptor beta chains were read from a single sample in a study of blood T cell repertoires in COVID-19. Only in-frame clones appear in the TCRdb table, and some are missing; sequencing was by immunoSEQ multiplex PCR. In the table there are over 250,000 clones, approximately 86% of which are singletons. Sequences were obtained from peripheral blood. Receptors originate from a woman in her 70s with COVID-19, enrolled during active disease. Each CDR3 is given without its conserved first and last residue.

j_call: TRBJ1-5
v_call: TRBV18
cdr3_aa: ASSANQGIDQPQH

j_call: TRBJ2-1
v_call: TRBV24-1
cdr3_aa: ATEGGGLNEQF

j_call: TRBJ2-3
v_call: TRBV7-8
cdr3_aa: ASSLGGEQDTQY

j_call: TRBJ2-7
v_call: TRBV5-6
cdr3_aa: ASSLAMSYEQY

j_call: TRBJ1-2
v_call: TRBV2
cdr3_aa: ASSVEGVNYGYT

j_call: TRBJ1-2
v_call: TRBV5-1
cdr3_aa: ASSLGSANYGYT

j_call: TRBJ1-6
v_call: TRBV12-3/TRBV12-4
cdr3_aa: ASNVRGDSPLH

j_call: TRBJ1-1
v_call: TRBV7-2
cdr3_aa: ASSPGGVMNTEAF

j_call: TRBJ2-2
v_call: TRBV5-1
cdr3_aa: ASSLGGSGFANTGELF

j_call: TRBJ1-2
v_call: TRBV10-3
cdr3_aa: AISADPSGANYGYT

j_call: TRBJ1-4
v_call: TRBV7-2
cdr3_aa: ASSLAPGTREKLF

j_call: TRBJ2-6
v_call: TRBV12-5
cdr3_aa: ASGLVRQGAFSGANVLT

j_call: TRBJ2-7
v_call: TRBV7-3
cdr3_aa: ASSLTKETGQY

j_call: TRBJ1-1
v_call: TRBV28
cdr3_aa: ASSQSMRQGRTEAF

j_call: TRBJ2-5
v_call: TRBV7-9
cdr3_aa: ASSLAYAGVMETQY

j_call: TRBJ1-3
v_call: TRBV12-5
cdr3_aa: ASGLVPAGPGNTIY

j_call: TRBJ1-1
v_call: TRBV3-1/TRBV3-2
cdr3_aa: ASSQDRRQAKEAF